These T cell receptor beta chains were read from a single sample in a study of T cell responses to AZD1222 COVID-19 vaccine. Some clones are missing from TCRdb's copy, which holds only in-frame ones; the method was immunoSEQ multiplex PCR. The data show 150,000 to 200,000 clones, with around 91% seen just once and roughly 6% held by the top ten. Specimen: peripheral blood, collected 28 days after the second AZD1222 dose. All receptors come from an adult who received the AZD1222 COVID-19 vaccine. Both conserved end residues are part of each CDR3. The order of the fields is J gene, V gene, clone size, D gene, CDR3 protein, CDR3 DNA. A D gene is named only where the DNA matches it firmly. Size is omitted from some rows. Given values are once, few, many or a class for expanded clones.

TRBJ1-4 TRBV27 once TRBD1 CASRKGDREEKLFF TGTGCCAGCAGAAAGGGGGACAGGGAGGAAAAACTGTTTTTT
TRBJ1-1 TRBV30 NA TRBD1 CAWMHPGGMNTEAFF TGTGCCTGGATGCATCCAGGGGGAATGAACACTGAAGCTTTCTTT
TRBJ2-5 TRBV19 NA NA CASSIGTQGGETQYF TGTGCCAGTAGTATTGGGACACAGGGTGGAGAGACCCAGTACTTC
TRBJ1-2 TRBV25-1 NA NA CASSPRGADGYTF TGTGCCAGCAGCCCTCGGGGGGCGGACGGCTACACCTTC
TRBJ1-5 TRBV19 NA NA CASSITPNSNQPQHF TGTGCCAGTAGTATCACCCCCAATAGCAATCAGCCCCAGCATTTT
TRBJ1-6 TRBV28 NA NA CASRVSSYNSPLHF TGTGCCAGCAGGGTTTCCTCCTATAATTCACCCCTCCACTTT
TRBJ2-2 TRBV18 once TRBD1 CASSPPGQGGRAGELFF TGTGCCAGCTCACCACCGGGACAGGGTGGTCGGGCCGGGGAGCTGTTTTTT
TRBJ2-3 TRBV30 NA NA CALSGTTDTDTQYF TGTGCCCTGAGCGGGACAACGGACACAGATACGCAGTATTTT
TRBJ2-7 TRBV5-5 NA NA CASSLTGTSDEQYF TGTGCCAGCAGCTTGACCGGGACCTCAGACGAGCAGTACTTC
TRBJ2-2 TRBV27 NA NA CASSRDTMNTGELFF TGTGCCAGCAGCCGGGACACTATGAACACCGGGGAGCTGTTTTTT
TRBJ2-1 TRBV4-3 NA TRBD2 CASSQDAGTSGRAQFF TGCGCCAGCAGCCAAGATGCCGGGACTAGCGGGAGGGCCCAGTTCTTC